The next 22 T cell receptor beta chains were all read from a single sample in a study of cytomegalovirus exposure and HLA in healthy donors. Profiled with immunoSEQ multiplex PCR; TCRdb holds only in-frame clones, not every one. The table has hundreds of thousands of clones, approximately 87% seen once. Sequenced input: PBMCs. Source of these receptors: a man younger than 35 in good health and CMV-seronegative.

This chain links TRBV9 with TRBJ2-7; 7 nucleotides match TRBD1. The CDR3 totals 16 residues. Germline trimming cut 4 bases from V and 0 bases from J; bases unmatched to any gene: 10. Germline-derived CDR1 and CDR2 are SGDLS and YYNGEE. The CDR3 DNA reads as TGTGCCAGCAGCCCAAGGGCAGGGACAGTCTCCTACGAGCAGTACTTC. It codes for CASSPRAGTVSYEQYF.

V is TRBV9 and J is TRBJ2-3, with D perhaps TRBD2 (6 bases). This CDR3 comprises 14 residues. Trimming cost V 0 bases and J 6 bases, with 11 bases left between them. Germline CDR1 is SGDLS and CDR2 is YYNGEE. The DNA for the CDR3 is TGTGCCAGCAGCGTAGCTACCCGGGGGGATACGCAGTATTTT. This encodes CASSVATRGDTQYF.

V gene TRBV5-4 combines with J gene TRBJ2-3, with TRBD2 matching 7 bases. The germline V gene has CDR1 SGHNT and CDR2 YYREEE (reference sequence). The ends lost 0 bases at V and 3 bases at J; junction bases unmatched: 10. This CDR3 contains 17 residues. The CDR3 DNA is TGTGCCAGCAGCTTGGACTCCGCGGGAGCAGGGACAGATACGCAGTATTTT. It specifies CASSLDSAGAGTDTQYF.

V and J are TRBV28 and TRBJ1-4; D uncertain. Trimming removed 6 bases at V and 8 bases at J, with 16 bases between. Germline loops: CDR1 MDHEN, CDR2 SYDVKM. The CDR3 has 14 residues. The CDR3 protein is CASSGRVGGEKLFF. The CDR3 region has the DNA TGTGCCAGCAGCGGGCGCGTCGGAGGCGAAAAACTGTTTTTT.

This clone was seen a single time. This chain links TRBV30 with TRBJ2-1; D gene uncertain. This CDR3 is 11 amino acids long. V dropped 3 bases and J dropped 9 bases, with 9 bases sitting between them. From germline, CDR1 is GTSNPN and CDR2 SVGIG (reference sequence). In DNA form, the CDR3 reads TGTGCCTGGAGATTGGCCCGTGAGCAGTTCTTC. Protein product: CAWRLAREQFF.

The chain uses TRBV5-6 and TRBJ1-4; 7 nucleotides match TRBD1. CDR1 is SGHDT, CDR2 YYEEEE, per germline. Unmatched junction bases numbered 5, after V lost 2 bases and J lost 4 bases. The CDR3 sequence is 15 residues long. The CDR3 protein is CASSLQGLYNEKLFF. DNA of the CDR3: TGTGCCAGCAGCTTACAGGGGCTATATAATGAAAAACTGTTTTTT.

J is TRBJ1-2 and V is TRBV5-6, with 7 positions matching TRBD1. This CDR3 has 15 residues. V gave up 4 bases and J gave up 4 bases; unmatched junction bases: 10. The germline CDR1 and CDR2 sequences are SGHDT and YYEEEE. The CDR3 DNA reads TGTGCCAGCAGCCCCGGGACAGTAACCTTCTATGGCTACACCTTC. This translates into CASSPGTVTFYGYTF.

The chain combines TRBV7-2 with TRBJ1-1; 7 nucleotides match TRBD1. Germline lookup yields CDR1 SGHTA and CDR2 FQGNSA. CDR3 length equals 14 residues. The junction had 8 bases not matched to a gene; V was cut back by 5 bases and J by 5 bases. Written as DNA, the CDR3 is TGTGCCAGCAGCCGGCAGGGGGTTAATACTGAAGCTTTCTTT. This gives the protein CASSRQGVNTEAFF.

V usage is TRBV19 and J usage is TRBJ2-7, with TRBD1 matching 7 bases. The CDR3 loop spans 15 amino acids. The V segment lost 0 bases and the J segment 1 base; nucleotides outside the gene matches: 3. Per germline, CDR1 LNHDA and CDR2 SQIVND (reference sequence). The CDR3 DNA reads TGTGCCAGTAGTATAGAAGGGGGCGCATCCTACGAGCAGTACTTC. As protein: CASSIEGGASYEQYF.

The rearrangement uses TRBV1 and TRBJ2-7; the table's D gene call, TRBD2, was not cross checked with the DNA. TRBV1 is assigned pseudogene status. The CDR3 length is 20 residues. CDR3 sequence reads: CTSSQVNTGLRMGGSYEQYF. The CDR3 DNA reads as TGCACCAGCAGCCAAGTGAATACCGGGCTACGGATGGGGGGAAGCTACGAGCAGTACTTC.

The chain couples TRBV6-6 to TRBJ2-5; the match to TRBD1 covers 7 bases. The CDR3 loop spans 14 amino acids. Germline V lookup: CDR1 MNHNY, CDR2 SVGAGI (reference sequence). V trimming: 6 bases; J trimming: 2 bases; junction bases outside the gene matches: 6. The CDR3 region is CASRGRDRQETQYF. The CDR3 bases are TGTGCCAGCAGGGGCCGGGACAGACAAGAGACCCAGTACTTC.

V and J are TRBV27 and TRBJ1-1; D is unresolved. The germline V and J ends were trimmed by 2 bases and 2 bases, with 12 bases remaining between them. The CDR3 sequence is 15 residues long. Germline CDR1 and CDR2: MNHEY and SMNVEV (reference sequence). Here the CDR3 reads CASSLARQTNTEAFF. The CDR3 bases are TGTGCCAGCAGTTTAGCCCGGCAGACTAACACTGAAGCTTTCTTT.

This chain uses TRBV29-1 with TRBJ1-2; 8 nucleotides line up with TRBD1. The V and J ends lost 6 bases and 7 bases, in that order; junction bases with no gene match: 13. This CDR3 is built from 14 residues. Germline CDR1 SQVTM, CDR2 ANQGSEA. The CDR3 bases are TGCAGCGTGGGGGCGACAGGGGATCTGAGTGGCTACACCTTC. This sequence encodes CSVGATGDLSGYTF.

This clone has a single count. This chain links TRBV7-9 with TRBJ1-2; possibly TRBD1 for D (6 bases). Germline assignment: CDR1 SEHNR and CDR2 FQNEAQ (reference sequence). Trimming took 5 bases from V and 3 from J, leaving 19 bases between them. This CDR3 region has 16 residues. CDR3 sequence reads: CASSLRTVYYDYGYTF. The CDR3 DNA sequence: TGTGCCAGCAGCCTCCGGACAGTTTATTATGACTATGGCTACACCTTC.

V usage is TRBV18 and J usage is TRBJ2-1, with TRBD2 as a possible D gene (6 bases). This CDR3 is built from 15 residues. Trimming pared 2 bases from V and 3 bases from J, leaving 11 bases between. Germline lookup yields CDR1 KGHSH and CDR2 LQKENI. The CDR3 sequence is CASSPGGDFYNEQFF. CDR3 nucleotide sequence: TGTGCCAGCTCACCAGGAGGGGATTTCTACAATGAGCAGTTCTTC.

The rearrangement uses TRBV11-2 and TRBJ2-7; D might be TRBD1 (5 bases). The CDR3 is 16 amino acids. Deletions cut 1 base from V and 2 bases from J, with 15 bases between. CDR1 SGHAT and CDR2 FQNNGV come from the germline V gene. This CDR3 reads CASSLGFGQETYEQYF. CDR3 nucleotides: TGTGCCAGCAGCTTAGGGTTCGGACAAGAGACCTACGAGCAGTACTTC.

This rearrangement joins TRBV28 to TRBJ1-5; tentatively, D is TRBD1 (5 bases). Looked up from germline, CDR1 is MDHEN and CDR2 is SYDVKM. Trimming removed 3 bases from V and 3 bases from J, with 12 bases in between. This CDR3 is built from 15 residues. CDR3 sequence (DNA): TGTGCCAGCAGTTTTGGGGGAGGAACCAATCAGCCCCAGCATTTT. Protein product: CASSFGGGTNQPQHF. Full variable domain (missing parts from reference TRBV28 and TRBJ1-5): DVKVTQSSRYLVKRTGEKVFLECVQDMDHENMFWYRQDPGLGLRLIYFSYDVKMKEKGDIPEGYSVSREKKERFSLILESASTNQTSMYLCASSFGGGTNQPQHFGDGTRLSIL.

The sample holds a few counts of this clone. The chain is built from TRBV5-6 and TRBJ1-2; D is unclear. V was trimmed by 6 bases and J by 3 bases, leaving 9 bases between them. CDR3 size: 12 residues. The V gene's germline CDR1 is SGHDT and CDR2 YYEEEE. CDR3 nucleotide sequence: TGTGCCAGCAATTCAAGAGACTATGGCTACACCTTC. It codes for CASNSRDYGYTF.

V is TRBV7-2 and J is TRBJ2-7, with 10 bases fitting TRBD1. CDR3 size: 16 residues. Germline CDR1 is SGHTA and CDR2 is FQGNSA. The V gene end was trimmed by 5 bases and the J gene end by 7 bases; junction bases not matched to a gene: 14. This chain's CDR3 is CASSPAGTGVGWEQYF. CDR3 nucleotide sequence: TGTGCCAGCAGCCCGGCCGGGACAGGGGTTGGTTGGGAGCAGTACTTC.

This sequence joins TRBV28 and TRBJ1-2; D call uncertain. The germline V gene encodes CDR1 MDHEN and CDR2 SYDVKM. Between the trimmed V and J ends, which lost 5 bases and 4 bases, there was a span of 5 bases. This CDR3 comprises 11 residues. The CDR3 loop is CASSAVYGYTF. The CDR3 DNA is TGTGCCAGCAGTGCGGTCTATGGCTACACCTTC.

CDR3 sequence (DNA): TGCGCCAGCAAAAGGACAGGGCAGAGCAACGAGCAGTACTTC. It codes for CASKRTGQSNEQYF. The rearrangement uses TRBV10-2 and TRBJ2-7; 8 nucleotides align to TRBD1. The germline gives CDR1 WSHSY, CDR2 SAAADI. The CDR3 is made up of 14 amino acids. Trimming cost V 7 bases and J 5 bases; bases outside gene matches: 10.

This chain connects TRBV29-1 to TRBJ1-1, with D perhaps TRBD1 (5 bases). The CDR3 consists of 14 residues. Trimming took 0 bases from V and 5 from J, leaving 13 bases between them. Germline V gene data show CDR1 as SQVTM and CDR2 as ANQGSEA. CDR3: CSVEDGRAGTEAFF. The CDR3 region has the DNA TGCAGCGTTGAAGATGGCAGGGCAGGGACTGAAGCTTTCTTT.